The next 13 T cell receptor beta chains were all read from a single sample in a study of blood T cell repertoires in COVID-19. Using immunoSEQ multiplex PCR, the repertoire was profiled, and TCRdb retains in-frame clones only, with some absent. The sample yields 200,000 to 300,000 clones, approximately 88% seen once. The sequenced material came from peripheral blood. The receptor source for this set is a man aged 40-49 years with acute or convalescent COVID-19.

This chain links TRBV4-1 with TRBJ1-5; D is ambiguous. Germline CDR1 reads MGHRA; CDR2 reads YSYEKL. This CDR3 has 15 residues. V lost 1 base and J 6 bases, leaving 13 bases between the germline ends. The DNA for the CDR3 is TGCGCCAGCAGCCAAGTTATCCCAGCGGGTCAGCCCCAGCATTTT. This sequence encodes CASSQVIPAGQPQHF.

This chain uses TRBV28 with TRBJ1-5; possible D gene TRBD1, 6 bases. The CDR3 runs 15 residues. V dropped 2 bases and J dropped 9 bases, with 17 bases sitting between them. The germline V gene encodes CDR1 MDHEN and CDR2 SYDVKM. CDR3 sequence reads: CASSLGQTVGGPQHF. The DNA of the CDR3 is TGTGCCAGCAGTTTAGGACAGACGGTGGGTGGGCCCCAGCATTTT.

This chain connects TRBV2 to TRBJ1-2; D possibly corresponds to TRBD1 (6 bases). In germline, CDR1 is SNHLY, CDR2 FYNNEI. The CDR3 length is 14 residues. V shed 7 bases and J shed 5 bases, with 17 bases lying between them. CDR3 sequence: CASILFGGAYGYTF. CDR3 coding DNA: TGTGCCAGCATCCTGTTTGGGGGCGCGTATGGCTACACCTTC.

J is TRBJ1-1 and V is TRBV19; D is perhaps TRBD1 (6 bases). The CDR3 length is 17 residues. Deletions cut 9 bases from V and 1 base from J, with 24 bases between. Germline V gene lookup returns CDR1 LNHDA and CDR2 SQIVND (reference sequence). The CDR3 protein is CAREPWAGVLQNTEAFF. The CDR3 coding sequence is TGTGCCAGAGAACCGTGGGCAGGGGTCCTTCAGAACACTGAAGCTTTCTTT.

The J gene is TRBJ1-1, the V gene TRBV7-9, with D unresolved. The germline V gene encodes CDR1 SEHNR and CDR2 FQNEAQ (reference sequence). This CDR3 has 14 amino acids. Trimming took 6 bases from V and 3 from J, leaving 14 bases between them. CDR3: CASRPSGSDTEAFF. The CDR3 bases are TGTGCCAGCAGACCCTCGGGGAGCGACACTGAAGCTTTCTTT.

In this sample, this clone turned up once. The V call is TRBV11-2, the J call TRBJ2-5; 14 nucleotides align to TRBD2. Unmatched junction bases numbered 12, after V lost 5 bases and J lost 4 bases. This CDR3 comprises 18 residues. Germline V lookup: CDR1 SGHAT, CDR2 FQNNGV. The DNA for the CDR3 is TGTGCCAGCAGCCCACCGACTAGCGGGAGGGCGGGGGGAGAGACCCAGTACTTC. The encoded protein is CASSPPTSGRAGGETQYF.

This sequence joins TRBV19 and TRBJ1-6, with TRBD1 matching 7 bases. The germline CDR1 and CDR2 sequences are LNHDA and SQIVND (reference sequence). This CDR3 contains 13 residues. Trimming at V came to 5 bases and at J to 10 bases, leaving 5 bases not matched to a gene. CDR3 nucleotide sequence: TGTGCCAGTAGTGAAGGGACAGACTCACCCCTCCACTTT. Amino acid sequence: CASSEGTDSPLHF.

This chain uses TRBV7-2 with TRBJ2-5; maybe TRBD1 (6 bases). V was shortened by 0 bases and J by 5 bases, with 10 bases between the two germline ends. Per the germline V gene, CDR1 is SGHTA and CDR2 is FQGNSA. The CDR3 is 14 amino acids. CDR3 sequence reads: CASSLARGTETQYF. As DNA, the CDR3 is TGTGCCAGCAGCTTAGCGAGGGGGACGGAGACCCAGTACTTC.

The chain has TRBV2 and TRBJ1-2; possibly TRBD1 for D (6 bases). V lost 7 bases to trimming and J lost 6 bases, with 18 bases between them. This CDR3 has 14 residues. From germline, CDR1 is SNHLY and CDR2 FYNNEI. Here the CDR3 reads CASTKGGGLDGYTF. In nucleotides, the CDR3 is TGTGCCAGCACCAAAGGCGGGGGCCTGGATGGCTACACCTTC.

This clone was seen once. This same CDR3 is encoded by further DNA sequences in the sample. The chain couples TRBV6-5 to TRBJ2-2; the D is unclear. The CDR3 extends over 14 amino acids. The V gene lost 0 bases and the J gene lost 5 bases, with 7 bases spanning the gap. Looked up from germline, CDR1 is MNHEY and CDR2 is SVGAGI. Here the CDR3 reads CASSYSRGTGELFF. The CDR3 DNA reads TGTGCCAGCAGTTACTCGAGAGGAACCGGGGAGCTGTTTTTT.

A few counts support this clone. The V gene is TRBV19, the J gene TRBJ2-1; 11 nucleotides line up with TRBD2. Germline values: CDR1 LNHDA, CDR2 SQIVND (reference sequence). The CDR3 spans 16 residues. The J segment lost 7 bases and the V segment lost 4 bases, leaving 9 bases of the junction unmatched. DNA of the CDR3: TGTGCCAGTAGTACACTAGCGGGAGACAAAGAAAATGAGCAGTTCTTC. As protein: CASSTLAGDKENEQFF.

This chain connects TRBV6-5 to TRBJ2-7; 9 bases are a match to TRBD2. CDR3 length equals 13 residues. J lost 5 bases, V lost 8 bases, and 7 bases had no gene match. The germline V gene encodes CDR1 MNHEY and CDR2 SVGAGI. CDR3 DNA: TGTGCCAGCCCCGGGACTAGCAGCAACGAGCAGTACTTC. The encoded protein is CASPGTSSNEQYF.

This clone was observed a few times. This chain joins TRBV10-1 and TRBJ2-1, with TRBD1 identical over 7 bases. J gave up 0 bases and V 5 bases, and 7 bases lay outside the gene matches. The CDR3 has 16 residues. The germline V gene encodes CDR1 WNHNN and CDR2 SYGVQD (reference sequence). CDR3 sequence (DNA): TGCGCCAGCAGTCCTGGGACAGTGAGCTCCTACAATGAGCAGTTCTTC. Translated: CASSPGTVSSYNEQFF.